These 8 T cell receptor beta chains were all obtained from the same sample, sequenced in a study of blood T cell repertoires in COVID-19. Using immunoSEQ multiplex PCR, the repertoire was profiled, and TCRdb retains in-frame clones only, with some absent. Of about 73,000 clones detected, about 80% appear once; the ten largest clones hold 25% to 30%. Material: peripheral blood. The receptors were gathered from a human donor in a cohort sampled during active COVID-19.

DNA of the CDR3: TGTGCCAGCAGTGCGGCGCAGGGGGCTTGGCGTCAGCCCCAGCATTTT. Translating it yields CASSAAQGAWRQPQHF. The chain is built from TRBV28 and TRBJ1-5; 8 nucleotides match TRBD1. The junction had 12 bases not matched to a gene; V was cut back by 5 bases and J by 6 bases. The CDR3 loop spans 16 amino acids. Germline V gene data show CDR1 as MDHEN and CDR2 as SYDVKM.

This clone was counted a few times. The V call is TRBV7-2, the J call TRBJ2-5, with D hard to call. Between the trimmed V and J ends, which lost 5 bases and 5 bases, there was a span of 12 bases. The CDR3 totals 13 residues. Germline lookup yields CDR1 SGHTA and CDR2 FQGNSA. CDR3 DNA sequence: TGTGCCAGCAGCAAACGAAGGCGGGAGACCCAGTACTTC. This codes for CASSKRRRETQYF.

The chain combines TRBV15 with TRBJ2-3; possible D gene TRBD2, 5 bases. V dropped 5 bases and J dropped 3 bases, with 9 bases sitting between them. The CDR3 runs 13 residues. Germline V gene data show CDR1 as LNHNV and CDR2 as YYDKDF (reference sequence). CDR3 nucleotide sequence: TGTGCCACCAGCCCGCCGGGAACAGATACGCAGTATTTT. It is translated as CATSPPGTDTQYF.

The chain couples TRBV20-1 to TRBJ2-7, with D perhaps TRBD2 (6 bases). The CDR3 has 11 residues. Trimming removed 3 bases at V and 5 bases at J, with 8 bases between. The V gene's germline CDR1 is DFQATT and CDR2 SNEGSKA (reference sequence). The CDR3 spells CSASWGDEQYF. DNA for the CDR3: TGCAGTGCTAGTTGGGGGGACGAGCAGTACTTC.

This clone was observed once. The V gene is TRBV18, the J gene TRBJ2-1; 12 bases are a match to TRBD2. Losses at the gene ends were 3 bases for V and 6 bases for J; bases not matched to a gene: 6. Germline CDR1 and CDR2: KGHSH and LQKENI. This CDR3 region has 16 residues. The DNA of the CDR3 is TGTGCCAGCTCACCCCCTAGCGGGGGGGCGGTCAATGAGCAGTTCTTC. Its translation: CASSPPSGGAVNEQFF.

The CDR3 DNA follows: TGTGCCAGCAGCTTAAACACGGGTGACTACAATGAGCAGTTCTTC. It translates to CASSLNTGDYNEQFF. The rearrangement links TRBV7-6 to TRBJ2-1, with D unclear. V was clipped by 2 bases and J by 3 bases, with 11 bases between them. Germline V gives CDR1 SGHVS, CDR2 FNYEAQ. The CDR3 spans 15 residues.

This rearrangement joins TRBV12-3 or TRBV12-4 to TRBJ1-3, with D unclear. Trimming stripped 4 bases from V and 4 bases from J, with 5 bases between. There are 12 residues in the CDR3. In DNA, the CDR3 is TGTGCCAGCAGTTCAACAGGAAACACCATATATTTT. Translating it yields CASSSTGNTIYF.

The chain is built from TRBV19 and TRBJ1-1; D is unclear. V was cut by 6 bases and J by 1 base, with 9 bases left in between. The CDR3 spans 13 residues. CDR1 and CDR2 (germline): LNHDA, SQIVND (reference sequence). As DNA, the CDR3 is TGTGCCAGTAGAGCAAATAGGAACACTGAAGCTTTCTTT. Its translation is CASRANRNTEAFF.